These 5 T cell receptor beta chains were sequenced from one sample in a study of T cell repertoires in cytomegalovirus infection. These receptors' targets are unknown. TCRdb re-derived calls from the reads in MiXCR, one entry per CDR3 protein. The sample has 570,000 or so distinct CDR3 sequences, approximately 40% seen once. The source was cultured PBMCs, collected from culture after CMV antigen stimulation. The receptors shown here come from a human donor in good health (CMV status not recorded). Some clones in this sample may be carry-over from other donors' samples.

The V gene is TRBV14, the J gene TRBJ2-1; TRBD2 aligns across 7 bases. The CDR3 spans 13 residues. V shed 0 bases and J 10 bases; nucleotides not matched to a gene: 3. In germline, CDR1 is SGHDN, CDR2 FVKESK. CDR3 in DNA: TGTGCCAGCAGCCAAGATCGGGAGGAGGAGCAGTTCTTC. It encodes CASSQDREEEQFF. Variable domain in full (rest from reference TRBV14 and TRBJ2-1): EAGVTQFPSHSVIEKGQTVTLRCDPISGHDNLYWYRRVMGKEIKFLLHFVKESKQDESGMPNNRFLAERTGGTYSTLKVQPAELEDSGVYFCASSQDREEEQFFGPGTRLTVL.

This chain connects TRBV27 to TRBJ2-7; 9 bases line up with TRBD2. The germline gives CDR1 MNHEY, CDR2 SMNVEV (reference sequence). CDR3 size: 16 residues. The ends lost 3 bases at V and 7 bases at J; junction bases unmatched: 13. The CDR3 spells CASSFAFGGGGREQYF. The CDR3 DNA reads TGTGCCAGCAGTTTCGCCTTCGGCGGGGGGGGAAGGGAGCAGTACTTC.

There are a few counts of this clonotype. The genes are TRBV7-2 and TRBJ1-2; the D is unclear. The CDR3 sequence is 13 residues long. The V gene lost 2 bases and the J gene lost 4 bases, with 8 bases spanning the gap. Germline V CDR1 and CDR2: SGHTA, FQGNSA. CDR3 in amino acids: CASSLTGPYGYTF. The CDR3 DNA sequence: TGTGCCAGCAGCTTAACCGGTCCCTATGGCTACACCTTC.

This rearrangement joins TRBV11-2 to TRBJ2-7; 12 bases map to TRBD2. The CDR3 has 18 residues. V was clipped by 2 bases and J by 3 bases; unmatched bases: 11. The V gene's germline CDR1 is SGHAT and CDR2 FQNNGV. CDR3 sequence (DNA): TGTGCCAGCAGCTTATCCTGGGAACTAGCGGGAGGCCTCTACGAGCAGTACTTC. Translating it yields CASSLSWELAGGLYEQYF.

This rearrangement joins TRBV7-2 to TRBJ2-7; D call uncertain. CDR1 and CDR2 from the germline V gene are SGHTA and FQGNSA. V lost 1 base to trimming and J lost 5 bases, with 12 bases between them. This CDR3 contains 14 residues. CDR3 region: CASSLEASWNEQYF. CDR3 in DNA: TGTGCCAGCAGCTTAGAGGCGAGTTGGAACGAGCAGTACTTC.